The present T cell receptor beta chain was sequenced within a study of CD8+CD57+ T cells in acquired aplastic anemia. Study-level background: Sorted CD4+ plus CD8+ cells gave DNA averaging about 3.2 ug.

Genomic DNA templated the TCR beta VDJ and CDR3 profiling. TCRdb processed the reads anew with MiXCR; each CDR3 protein has one entry. The table lists about 120,000 distinct CDR3 sequences, about 40% of them singletons, with approximately 2.6% in the top ten. Study conclusions and caveats: The CD8+ Simpson's diversity of patients and controls was not significantly different. Patients and controls had in common twenty-nine CD8+ CDR3 sequences.

For sequencing, patients were chosen who had shown expansion of CD8+CD57+ cells by flow cytometry. To note about this clonotype: Antigen specificity is unknown.

V lost 8 bases and J lost 6; bases outside the gene matches: 2. The germline V gene has CDR1 MNHNS and CDR2 SASEGT. The CDR3 totals 11 residues. The sequence came from a human donor with aplastic anemia. The V and J genes are TRBV6-1 and TRBJ2-3; 7 bases line up with TRBD2. Input material: sorted CD4+, CD8+, or CD8+CD57+ T cells (not recorded which) from PBMCs. CDR3 bases: TGTGCCAGCGCGGGAGCGGATACGCAGTATTTT. Amino acids: CASAGADTQYF.